The 20 T cell receptor beta chains below come from one sample, sequenced in a study of T cells after yellow fever vaccination (dated by TCRdb to 2018 to 2020). Preparation of the library involved 5' RACE. Sequenced on an Illumina HiSeq 2500. TCRdb reran the public reads through fastp at Q25 and MiXCR, keeping productive beta chains. Records with the same CDR3 protein are collapsed into one entry carrying the most frequent genes and DNA. The sample has about 330,000 distinct CDR3 sequences on record, approximately 8% of them singletons. 15% to 20% of the sample belongs to the ten largest clones. The label giving this sample's treatment or condition can be read as: live attenuated yellow fever vaccine strain. The starting material was PBMCs, obtained roughly seven weeks after the first yellow fever vaccination. Every receptor here comes from a man younger than 35 who received the YFV17D yellow fever vaccine.

This clonotype was found a few times. The chain uses TRBV7-2 and TRBJ2-2; D gene uncertain. V was shortened by 3 bases and J by 0 bases, with 5 bases between the two germline ends. Germline CDR1 reads SGHTA; CDR2 reads FQGNSA. This CDR3 region has 14 residues. The CDR3 loop is CASSFAANTGELFF. CDR3 bases: TGTGCCAGCAGCTTCGCAGCGAACACCGGGGAGCTGTTTTTT.

V is TRBV4-1 and J is TRBJ2-1; D unresolved. Germline V gives CDR1 MGHRA, CDR2 YSYEKL. Trimming left V 1 base short and J 8 bases short, with 9 bases between. The CDR3 consists of 13 residues. The CDR3 nucleotides are TGCGCCAGCAGCCAAGGGCCAGGCGATGAGCAGTTCTTC. It is translated as CASSQGPGDEQFF.

This clonotype was recorded many times. The chain recombines TRBV5-1 with TRBJ2-7; D might be TRBD2 (5 bases). The germline V gene encodes CDR1 SGHRS and CDR2 YFSETQ. This CDR3 has 13 amino acids. V gave up 2 bases and J gave up 2 bases, with 8 bases separating them. The CDR3, as DNA: TGCGCCAGCAGCTTCTCGGGAACCTACGAGCAGTACTTC. Translated: CASSFSGTYEQYF.

In its sample, this clonotype was seen a few times. The chain couples TRBV5-8 to TRBJ1-2; D gene unclear. The CDR3 is 15 residues long. CDR1 is SGHTS, CDR2 YDEGEE, per germline. V lost 0 bases and J 0 bases, leaving 9 bases between the germline ends. CDR3 nucleotide sequence: TGTGCCAGCAGCTTGGTGAGAACATCTAACTATGGCTACACCTTC. It is translated as CASSLVRTSNYGYTF.

The sample holds a few counts of this clonotype. The rearrangement uses TRBV7-9 and TRBJ2-7; D is ambiguous. The CDR3 sequence is 14 residues long. Deletions cut 5 bases from V and 0 bases from J, with 11 bases between. The germline V gene has CDR1 SEHNR and CDR2 FQNEAQ (reference sequence). The CDR3: CASSASETSYEQYV. CDR3 sequence (DNA): TGTGCCAGCAGCGCCTCTGAGACCTCCTACGAGCAGTACGTC.

A few counts support this clonotype. The DNA of the CDR3 is TGTGCCAGCAGCCCACTGGGTAGCGGGGGATCGACCCAGTACTTC. Its translation is CASSPLGSGGSTQYF. The chain uses TRBV11-2 and TRBJ2-5, with 9 bases aligning to TRBD2. V lost 5 bases and J lost 7; bases outside the gene matches: 11. This CDR3 region has 15 residues. Germline V gene lookup returns CDR1 SGHAT and CDR2 FQNNGV.

This clonotype was picked up a small number of times. This chain uses TRBV18 with TRBJ2-1, with TRBD1 identical over 10 bases. With 7 bases clipped from V and 7 bases from J, the junction kept 13 bases outside the gene matches. CDR3 length equals 16 residues. Germline CDR1 is KGHSH and CDR2 is LQKENI. In nucleotides, the CDR3 is TGTGCCAGCTTCCCACGGCGTAGGGACAGGGGAAATGAGCAGTTCTTC. Its protein is CASFPRRRDRGNEQFF.

V gene TRBV20-1 combines with J gene TRBJ2-5; D is undetermined. The germline V and J ends were trimmed by 0 bases and 4 bases, with 3 bases remaining between them. Germline-derived CDR1 and CDR2 are DFQATT and SNEGSKA (reference sequence). This CDR3 region has 11 residues. As DNA, the CDR3 is TGCAGTGCTAGAGACAGAGAGACCCAGTACTTC. The encoded protein is CSARDRETQYF.

This clonotype was detected only a few times. This chain joins TRBV7-2 and TRBJ2-7; possibly TRBD1 or TRBD2 for D (6 bases each). Germline CDR1 and CDR2: SGHTA and FQGNSA. The CDR3 spans 13 residues. Trimming cost V 8 bases and J 5 bases, with 16 bases left between them. The CDR3 protein is CASLKGGFDEQYF. The CDR3 DNA reads TGTGCCAGCCTAAAGGGGGGATTTGACGAGCAGTACTTC.

V is TRBV30 and J is TRBJ2-6; D is ambiguous. Trimming removed 7 bases at V and 3 bases at J, with 16 bases between. Germline CDR1 GTSNPN, CDR2 SVGIG (reference sequence). The CDR3 runs 15 residues. CDR3 nucleotides: TGTGCCTTCTCGGCGGTCCCAGATGGGGCCAACGTCCTGACTTTC. It translates to CAFSAVPDGANVLTF.

The rearrangement joins TRBV12-3 or TRBV12-4 to TRBJ2-3; D remains ambiguous. V was shortened by 3 bases and J by 2 bases, with 6 bases between the two germline ends. CDR3 size: 13 residues. As DNA, the CDR3 is TGTGCCAGCAGTTTTACAGTCACAGATACGCAGTATTTT. Translating it yields CASSFTVTDTQYF.

A few counts support this clonotype. The chain combines TRBV12-5 with TRBJ2-1; 11 bases fit TRBD1. CDR3 length: 15 amino acids. After removal of 5 bases from V and 4 bases from J, the junction contained 4 bases not matched to a gene. In germline, CDR1 is LGHNT, CDR2 FRNRAP. As DNA, the CDR3 is TGTGCTAGTGGTCTAGGGACAGGGGGTTACAATGAGCAGTTCTTC. Translated: CASGLGTGGYNEQFF.

This clonotype was picked up many times. V usage is TRBV4-3 and J usage is TRBJ2-1, with 12 bases lining up with TRBD2. This CDR3 contains 15 residues. Germline CDR1 reads LGHNA; CDR2 reads YSLEER. V was clipped by 5 bases and J by 7 bases; unmatched bases: 6. CDR3 nucleotides: TGCGCCAGCAGCGCCCGGACTAGCGGGGAGAATGAGCAGTTCTTC. As protein: CASSARTSGENEQFF.

This clonotype has more than one count but fewer than ten. J is TRBJ2-1 and V is TRBV10-3, with D perhaps matching TRBD2 (6 bases). Deletions cut 7 bases from V and 0 bases from J, with 16 bases between. The CDR3 covers 16 residues. From germline, CDR1 is ENHRY and CDR2 SYGVKD. CDR3 protein: CAITSRGSGSYNEQFF. Here the CDR3 DNA reads TGTGCCATCACGAGTCGGGGGTCAGGCTCCTACAATGAGCAGTTCTTC.

CDR3 nucleotide sequence: TGTGCCAGTGTGGACTGGAATAGCAATCAGCCCCAGCATTTT. This translates into CASVDWNSNQPQHF. The V gene is TRBV19, the J gene TRBJ1-5; no clear D. This CDR3 region has 14 residues. V shed 8 bases and J shed 0 bases, with 11 bases lying between them. The germline V gene encodes CDR1 LNHDA and CDR2 SQIVND (reference sequence).

There are many counts of this clonotype. The V call is TRBV7-2, the J call TRBJ1-4, with D perhaps matching TRBD1 (6 bases). Germline V gene sequence: CDR1 SGHTA, CDR2 FQGNSA. The CDR3 runs 16 residues. V was pared by 2 bases and J by 2 bases, with 12 bases between. The CDR3, as DNA: TGTGCCAGCAGCTTACAAGGGGGGGTCACTAATGAAAAACTGTTTTTT. Its translation: CASSLQGGVTNEKLFF.

This clonotype occurred a few times. V gene TRBV7-3 combines with J gene TRBJ1-1; no reliable D call. The CDR3 is made up of 11 amino acids. CDR1 SGHTA and CDR2 FQGTGA come from the germline V gene. V lost 5 bases to trimming and J lost 11 bases, with 12 bases between them. CDR3 residues: CASSAGDVAFF. CDR3 bases: TGTGCCAGCAGCGCGGGAGATGTGGCTTTCTTT. Full variable domain (remainder filled in from reference TRBV7-3 and TRBJ1-1): GAGVSQTPSNKVTEKGKYVELRCDPISGHTALYWYRQSLGQGPEFLIYFQGTGAADDSGLPNDRFFAVRPEGSVSTLKIQRTERGDSAVYLCASSAGDVAFFGQGTRLTVV.

The rearrangement uses TRBV7-2 and TRBJ1-1; no definite D call. Germline assignment: CDR1 SGHTA and CDR2 FQGNSA. The V end lost 0 bases, the J end lost 11 bases, and 19 bases lay between the germline ends. The CDR3 extends over 15 amino acids. The CDR3 sequence: CASSLALIMDGTAFF. CDR3 nucleotides: TGTGCCAGCAGCTTAGCGCTAATAATGGACGGTACGGCTTTCTTT.

This chain links TRBV5-1 with TRBJ2-3; the match to TRBD1 covers 11 bases. Germline assignment: CDR1 SGHRS and CDR2 YFSETQ. This CDR3 contains 15 residues. V lost 2 bases to trimming and J lost 3 bases; unmatched junction nucleotides: 2. CDR3 in amino acids: CASSFGQGATDTQYF. The CDR3 nucleotides are TGCGCCAGCAGCTTCGGACAGGGGGCGACAGATACGCAGTATTTT. Drawing the rest from reference TRBV5-1 and TRBJ2-3, the complete variable domain is KAGVTQTPRYLIKTRGQQVTLSCSPISGHRSVSWYQQTPGQGLQFLFEYFSETQRNKGNFPGRFSGRQFSNSRSEMNVSTLELGDSALYLCASSFGQGATDTQYFGPGTRLTVL.

This clonotype showed up just a few times. This CDR3 is CASSSSRGGRTDTQYF. CDR3 coding DNA: TGTGCCAGCAGCAGTTCGCGAGGGGGCCGCACAGATACGCAGTATTTT. The V call is TRBV7-2, the J call TRBJ2-3; TRBD1 agrees at 7 bases. This CDR3 is built from 16 residues. The J segment lost 1 base and the V segment lost 5 bases, leaving 9 bases of the junction unmatched. The germline V gene has CDR1 SGHTA and CDR2 FQGNSA.